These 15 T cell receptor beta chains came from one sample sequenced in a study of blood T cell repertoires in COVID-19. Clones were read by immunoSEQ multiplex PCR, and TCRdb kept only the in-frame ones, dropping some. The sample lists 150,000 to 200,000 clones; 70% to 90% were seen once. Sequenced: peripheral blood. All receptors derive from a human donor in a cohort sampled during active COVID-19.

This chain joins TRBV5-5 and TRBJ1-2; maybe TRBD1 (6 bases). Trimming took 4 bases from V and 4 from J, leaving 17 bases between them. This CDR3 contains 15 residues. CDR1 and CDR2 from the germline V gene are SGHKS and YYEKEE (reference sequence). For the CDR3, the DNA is TGTGCCAGCAGCACCGGAGGGGGGGCGACCTATGGCTACACCTTC. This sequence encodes CASSTGGGATYGYTF. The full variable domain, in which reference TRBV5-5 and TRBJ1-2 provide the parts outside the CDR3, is DAGVTQSPTHLIKTRGQQVTLRCSPISGHKSVSWYQQVLGQGPQFIFQYYEKEERGRGNFPDRFSARQFPNYSSELNVNALLLGDSALYLCASSTGGGATYGYTFGSGTRLTVV.

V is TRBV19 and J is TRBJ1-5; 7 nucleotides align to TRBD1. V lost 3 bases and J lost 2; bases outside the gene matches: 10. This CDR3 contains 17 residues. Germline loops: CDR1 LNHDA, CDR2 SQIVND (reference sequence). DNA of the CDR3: TGTGCCAGTAGTATCCTTGGCCTGGGGACAGGCAATCAGCCCCAGCATTTT. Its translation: CASSILGLGTGNQPQHF.

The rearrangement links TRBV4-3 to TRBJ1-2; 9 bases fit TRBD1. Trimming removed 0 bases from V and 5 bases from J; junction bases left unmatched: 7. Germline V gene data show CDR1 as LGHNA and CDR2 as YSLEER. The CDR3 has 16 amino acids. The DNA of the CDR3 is TGCGCCAGCAGCCAAGAACCTGTGGACAGGGGATATGGCTACACCTTC. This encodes CASSQEPVDRGYGYTF.

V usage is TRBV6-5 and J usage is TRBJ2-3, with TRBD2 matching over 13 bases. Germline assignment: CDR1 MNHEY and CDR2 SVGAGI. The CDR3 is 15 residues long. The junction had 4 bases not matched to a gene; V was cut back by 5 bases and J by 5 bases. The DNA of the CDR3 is TGTGCCAGCAGTCGGACTAGCGGGAGAGTAGATACGCAGTATTTT. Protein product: CASSRTSGRVDTQYF.

CDR3 DNA: TGCGCCAGCAGTGAGTCGGGACACAACTCTGGAAACACCATATATTTT. It codes for CASSESGHNSGNTIYF. The rearrangement uses TRBV10-1 and TRBJ1-3; D might be TRBD1 (6 bases). The CDR3 spans 16 residues. Germline assignment: CDR1 WNHNN and CDR2 SYGVQD (reference sequence). Trimming shortened V by 0 bases and J by 0 bases, and 9 bases separated the two germline ends.

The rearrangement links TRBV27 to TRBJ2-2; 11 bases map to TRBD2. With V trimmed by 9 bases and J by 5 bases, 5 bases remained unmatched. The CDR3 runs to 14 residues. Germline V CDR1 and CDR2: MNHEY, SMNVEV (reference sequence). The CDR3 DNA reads TGTGCCAGTACTAGCGGGAGTGGAACCGGGGAGCTGTTTTTT. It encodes CASTSGSGTGELFF.

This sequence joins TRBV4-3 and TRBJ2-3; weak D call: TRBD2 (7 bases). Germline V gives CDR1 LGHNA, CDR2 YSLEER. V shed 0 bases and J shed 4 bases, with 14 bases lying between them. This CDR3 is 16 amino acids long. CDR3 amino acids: CASSQDRGGAPDTQYF. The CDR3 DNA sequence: TGCGCCAGCAGCCAAGATCGAGGGGGGGCCCCAGATACGCAGTATTTT.

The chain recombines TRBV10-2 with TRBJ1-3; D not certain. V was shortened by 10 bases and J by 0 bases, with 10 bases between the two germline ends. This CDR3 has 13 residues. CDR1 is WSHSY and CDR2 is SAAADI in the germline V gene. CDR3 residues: CATSESSGNTIYF. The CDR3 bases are TGCGCCACCTCGGAGAGCTCTGGAAACACCATATATTTT.

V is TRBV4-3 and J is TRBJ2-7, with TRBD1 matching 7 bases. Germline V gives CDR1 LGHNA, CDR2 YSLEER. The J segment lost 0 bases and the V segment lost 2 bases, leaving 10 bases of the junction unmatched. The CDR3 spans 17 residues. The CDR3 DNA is TGCGCCAGCAGCCAATATGCCTGGACAGGAAGCTCCTACGAGCAGTACTTC. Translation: CASSQYAWTGSSYEQYF.

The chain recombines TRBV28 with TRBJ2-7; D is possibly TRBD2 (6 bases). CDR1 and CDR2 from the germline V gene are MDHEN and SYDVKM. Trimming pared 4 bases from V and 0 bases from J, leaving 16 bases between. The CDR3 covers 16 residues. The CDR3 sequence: CASSSAGTWTSYEQYF. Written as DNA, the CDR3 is TGTGCCAGCAGTTCCGCCGGGACTTGGACCTCCTACGAGCAGTACTTC.

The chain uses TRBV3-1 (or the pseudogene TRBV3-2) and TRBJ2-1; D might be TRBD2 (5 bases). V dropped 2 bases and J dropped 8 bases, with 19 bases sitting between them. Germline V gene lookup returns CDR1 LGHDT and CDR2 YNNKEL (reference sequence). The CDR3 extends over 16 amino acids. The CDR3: CASSQNVLVLKDEQFF. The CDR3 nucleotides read TGTGCCAGCAGCCAAAATGTACTAGTCCTAAAGGATGAGCAGTTCTTC.

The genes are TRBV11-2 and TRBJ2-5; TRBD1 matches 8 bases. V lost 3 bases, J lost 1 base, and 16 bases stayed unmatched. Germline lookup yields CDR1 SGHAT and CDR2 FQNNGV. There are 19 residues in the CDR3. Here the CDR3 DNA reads TGTGCCAGCAGCTTGGCTACTCCCGGGACAGGAACTGCCCAAGAGACCCAGTACTTC. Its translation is CASSLATPGTGTAQETQYF.

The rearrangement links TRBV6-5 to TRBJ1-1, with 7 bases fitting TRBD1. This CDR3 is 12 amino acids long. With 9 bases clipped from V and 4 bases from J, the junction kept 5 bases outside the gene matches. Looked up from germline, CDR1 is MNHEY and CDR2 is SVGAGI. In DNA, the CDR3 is TGTGCCAGTCGATGGACAGGCACTGAAGCTTTCTTT. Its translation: CASRWTGTEAFF.

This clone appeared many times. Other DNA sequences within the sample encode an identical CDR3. In DNA form, the CDR3 reads TGTGCCAGCAGCTTAGGGACGGGGGGAGGCGAGCAGTACTTC. Its protein is CASSLGTGGGEQYF. The V gene is TRBV7-2, the J gene TRBJ2-7; 7 bases are shared with TRBD2. Germline V gene data show CDR1 as SGHTA and CDR2 as FQGNSA. CDR3 size: 14 residues. J lost 6 bases, V lost 1 base, and 6 bases had no gene match.

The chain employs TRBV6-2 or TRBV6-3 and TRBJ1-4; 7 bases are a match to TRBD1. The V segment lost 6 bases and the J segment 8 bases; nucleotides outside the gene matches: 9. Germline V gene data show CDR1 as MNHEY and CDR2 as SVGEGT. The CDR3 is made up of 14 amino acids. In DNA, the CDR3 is TGTGCCAGCAGCAGACAGGGTAGGAGAGAAAAACTGTTTTTT. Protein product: CASSRQGRREKLFF.